This passage covers 17 T cell receptor beta chains from one sample sequenced in a study of breast tumors, draining lymph nodes, adjacent tissues. Samples came from axillary lymph nodes draining the breast cancer. From the multiplex PCR reads, TCRdb called clonotypes with MiXCR, one entry per CDR3 protein. The repertoire includes over 70,000 distinct CDR3 sequences, around 29% of them detected once, and over 8% sits in the top ten. The sequencing sample was made of axillary lymph node tissue. These receptors were obtained from a female donor with breast cancer. Some clones in this sample may be carry-over from other donors' samples.

There are many counts of this clonotype. The rearrangement joins TRBV7-8 to TRBJ2-1; 10 bases align to TRBD2. This CDR3 has 14 amino acids. Germline CDR1 is SGHVS and CDR2 is FQNEAQ. The junction had 7 bases not matched to a gene; V was cut back by 8 bases and J by 6 bases. Written as DNA, the CDR3 is TGTGCCAGCGGGGCTAGCGGGAGTCCCAATGAGCAGTTCTTC. Translation: CASGASGSPNEQFF.

This clonotype was observed many times. The chain links TRBV12-3 or TRBV12-4 to TRBJ2-1, with TRBD1 matching over 9 bases. The junction had 4 bases not matched to a gene; V was cut back by 7 bases and J by 3 bases. This CDR3 is built from 14 residues. The CDR3 coding sequence is TGTGCCAGCACCACAGGGGGCTACTACAATGAGCAGTTCTTC. Amino acids: CASTTGGYYNEQFF.

This clonotype was seen repeatedly, ten times or more. This may come from a read error, since a much larger clone is one base off. In nucleotides, the CDR3 is TGTGCCAGCAGCTCTAGCGGGAGGGCACTAGAGACCCAGCACTTC. Amino acids: CASSSSGRALETQHF. The J gene is TRBJ2-5, the V gene TRBV7-2, with 12 bases fitting TRBD2. The V gene's germline CDR1 is SGHTA and CDR2 FQGNSA. The CDR3 contains 15 residues.

This clonotype was observed many times. The J gene is TRBJ2-7, the V gene TRBV5-1; D is undetermined. The CDR3 length is 13 residues. Trimming pared 0 bases from V and 4 bases from J, leaving 8 bases between. Germline CDR1 SGHRS, CDR2 YFSETQ. CDR3 loop: CASSLAAEYEQYF. The CDR3 nucleotides read TGCGCCAGCAGCTTGGCCGCGGAGTACGAGCAGTACTTC.

The chain couples TRBV3-1 to TRBJ1-6, with 7 positions matching TRBD1. The CDR3 loop spans 18 amino acids. Germline loops: CDR1 LGHDT, CDR2 YNNKEL (reference sequence). Trimming at V came to 4 bases and at J to 0 bases, leaving 9 bases not matched to a gene. Here the CDR3 reads CASSPTTGQRSYNSPLHF. Written as DNA, the CDR3 is TGTGCCAGCAGCCCGACTACGGGACAGCGCTCCTATAATTCACCCCTCCACTTT. Drawing the rest from reference TRBV3-1 and TRBJ1-6, the complete variable domain is DTAVSQTPKYLVTQMGNDKSIKCEQNLGHDTMYWYKQDSKKFLKIMFSYNNKELIINETVPNRFSPKSPDKAHLNLHINSLELGDSAVYFCASSPTTGQRSYNSPLHFGNGTRLTVT.

In its sample, this clonotype was seen many times. V is TRBV25-1 and J is TRBJ2-5, with 7 bases fitting TRBD2. There are 18 residues in the CDR3. CDR1 and CDR2 (germline): MGHDK, SYGVNS. J lost 5 bases, V lost 3 bases, and 18 bases had no gene match. The CDR3 nucleotides read TGTGCCAGCAGTGATTTTCGAGTGACGCGGGAGAGTGAGGAGACCCAGTACTTC. It encodes CASSDFRVTRESEETQYF.

This rearrangement joins TRBV4-1 to TRBJ1-1; maybe TRBD1 (5 bases). The CDR3 extends over 14 amino acids. V lost 4 bases, J lost 0 bases, and 9 bases lay in between. Germline V gene data show CDR1 as MGHRA and CDR2 as YSYEKL. The CDR3 loop reads CASSPGPVNTEAFF. Here the CDR3 DNA reads TGCGCCAGCAGCCCGGGACCGGTGAACACTGAAGCTTTCTTT.

The V and J genes are TRBV7-2 and TRBJ1-1; D is possibly TRBD1 (6 bases). Trimming removed 5 bases from V and 6 bases from J, with 13 bases in between. CDR3 size: 13 residues. From germline, CDR1 is SGHTA and CDR2 FQGNSA. CDR3: CASSIYRVPEAFF. The CDR3 DNA reads TGTGCCAGCAGCATCTACAGGGTCCCTGAAGCTTTCTTT.

CDR3 in amino acids: CASSLGNTGELFF. CDR3 nucleotide sequence: TGTGCCAGCAGCTTGGGAAACACCGGGGAGCTGTTTTTT. The V gene is TRBV5-6, the J gene TRBJ2-2; D is unclear. CDR1 and CDR2 from the germline V gene are SGHDT and YYEEEE. Between the trimmed V and J ends, which lost 0 bases and 2 bases, there was a span of 2 bases. The CDR3 runs to 13 residues. Full variable domain (remainder filled in from reference TRBV5-6 and TRBJ2-2): DAGVTQSPTHLIKTRGQQVTLRCSPKSGHDTVSWYQQALGQGPQFIFQYYEEEERQRGNFPDRFSGHQFPNYSSELNVNALLLGDSALYLCASSLGNTGELFFGEGSRLTVL.

This clonotype was picked up many times. The chain recombines TRBV7-9 with TRBJ2-1; the match to TRBD2 covers 8 bases. Germline V gives CDR1 SEHNR, CDR2 FQNEAQ (reference sequence). CDR3 length: 15 amino acids. Trimming cost V 8 bases and J 4 bases; bases outside gene matches: 10. The CDR3 nucleotides are TGTGCCAGCGAGACAGCGGGAGATGGTTACAATGAGCAGTTCTTC. It specifies CASETAGDGYNEQFF.

This clonotype was recorded at least ten times. This chain joins TRBV6-4 and TRBJ2-3; D might be TRBD2 (6 bases). The CDR3 has 13 amino acids. Germline V gene lookup returns CDR1 MRHNA and CDR2 SNTAGT. V lost 6 bases, J lost 3 bases, and 10 bases lay in between. CDR3: CASSRELTDTQYF. The DNA for the CDR3 is TGTGCCAGCAGCCGGGAGCTGACAGATACGCAGTATTTT.

This clonotype was seen many times. The rearrangement joins TRBV3-1 to TRBJ1-5; TRBD1 matches at 9 bases. The length of the CDR3 is 15 residues. Looked up from germline, CDR1 is LGHDT and CDR2 is YNNKEL (reference sequence). Trimming at V came to 3 bases and at J to 4 bases, leaving 4 bases not matched to a gene. Here the CDR3 reads CASSHGDRENQPQHF. DNA of the CDR3: TGTGCCAGCAGCCATGGGGACAGGGAAAATCAGCCCCAGCATTTT.

This clonotype was seen ten or more times. The V gene is TRBV29-1, the J gene TRBJ2-1, with TRBD2 as a possible D gene (5 bases). The CDR3 is 12 residues long. The germline V gene encodes CDR1 SQVTM and CDR2 ANQGSEA. V was trimmed by 4 bases and J by 7 bases, leaving 11 bases between them. The CDR3 nucleotides are TGCAGCGTTGCGGTCTCGGGGAATGAGCAGTTCTTC. Translated, it gives CSVAVSGNEQFF.

At least ten counts were recorded for this clonotype. This could be a read error, since a much larger clone is one nucleotide away. V and J are TRBV12-5 and TRBJ1-5, with 8 bases that match TRBD1. The V gene's germline CDR1 is LGHNT and CDR2 FRNRAP. J gave up 7 bases and V 3 bases, and 5 bases lay outside the gene matches. The CDR3 is 14 amino acids. This CDR3 is CASGFTGGYQPQHF. The CDR3 nucleotides read TGTGCTAGTGGTTTCACAGGGGGGTACCAGCCCCAGCATTTT.

This clonotype came up many times. The chain couples TRBV7-3 to TRBJ2-3; 10 nucleotides line up with TRBD2. The trim removed 5 bases at V and 5 bases at J, leaving 7 bases unmatched. This CDR3 is built from 15 residues. Germline CDR1 is SGHTA and CDR2 is FQGTGA. CDR3 region: CASSPSGRAGDTQYF. In DNA form, the CDR3 reads TGTGCCAGCAGCCCCAGCGGGAGGGCCGGAGATACGCAGTATTTT. The full variable domain, completed using reference TRBV7-3 and TRBJ2-3, is GAGVSQTPSNKVTEKGKYVELRCDPISGHTALYWYRQSLGQGPEFLIYFQGTGAADDSGLPNDRFFAVRPEGSVSTLKIQRTERGDSAVYLCASSPSGRAGDTQYFGPGTRLTVL.

This chain joins TRBV15 and TRBJ1-2; D is possibly TRBD1 (5 bases). The germline CDR1 and CDR2 sequences are LNHNV and YYDKDF (reference sequence). The CDR3 length is 14 residues. V was pared by 3 bases and J by 6 bases, with 14 bases between. Written as DNA, the CDR3 is TGTGCCACCAGCAGGGTTGGGGCACCGAATGGCTACACCTTC. Residues: CATSRVGAPNGYTF.

This clonotype was counted at least ten times. The J gene is TRBJ2-3, the V gene TRBV19; TRBD2 agrees at 11 bases. The CDR3 totals 14 residues. Germline V gene data show CDR1 as LNHDA and CDR2 as SQIVND (reference sequence). V shed 8 bases, J shed 1 base, and the junction held 2 bases outside the gene matches. This CDR3 is CASQLAGGTDTQYF. DNA for the CDR3: TGTGCCAGTCAACTAGCGGGGGGCACAGATACGCAGTATTTT.